This T cell receptor (beta chain) appears in the sequencing data of a study of blood T cell repertoires in COVID-19. The CDR3 sequence is 15 residues long. V lost 4 bases, J lost 6 bases, and 8 bases stayed unmatched. Germline CDR1 reads SGHRS; CDR2 reads YFSETQ. All enrollees were roughly 18 to 90 years old and from 20 to 25 US areas. Cohort assignment relied on participant-reported clinical history. Only a few counts were recorded for this clone. The protocol was immunoSEQ multiplex PCR, while the TCRdb copy is restricted to in-frame clones and leaves out a portion. Of around 300,000 clones in the sample, around 89% were seen once.

Sequencing used PBMCs or T cells enriched from blood (not recorded which). The source is a woman in her sixties or seventies in a cohort exposed to, infected with or recovered from COVID-19 (not recorded which). The V gene is TRBV5-1, the J gene TRBJ1-4; TRBD1 agrees at 8 bases. CDR3 DNA sequence: TGCGCCAGCAGCCTAACAGGGGGTTCGTATGAAAAACTGTTTTTT. Its protein product is CASSLTGGSYEKLFF.